Given below is one T cell receptor beta chain in context. Its antigen remains unknown. Sequenced by immunoSEQ multiplex PCR; TCRdb stores in-frame clones only, minus some. The table lists roughly 9,100 clones, with 0.72% in the top ten. Germline V CDR1 and CDR2: MGHRA, YSYEKL. This CDR3 region has 17 residues. No DNA appears here. Patients had median age approximately 12 years, range roughly 2.2-22.9. These data are taken from a study of synovial regulatory T cells in juvenile arthritis. Study-wide results and caveats: CDR3 overlap with synovial Tregs was higher for iaTregs than other blood Tregs.

This receptor was identified in a donor younger than 30 with juvenile idiopathic arthritis. The sample comprised Treg cells from blood. Subset noted: remaining (HLA-DR-negative) circulating blood Treg cells. The chain combines TRBV4-1 with TRBJ2-7; TCRdb outputs TRBD2, but without DNA this stays unchecked. The CDR3 spells CASSHPTQEAVSYEQYF.